A selection of T cell receptor beta chains follows, all from one sample in a study of Ad26.COV2.S vaccination and SARS-CoV-2 variants. Produced via immunoSEQ multiplex PCR; TCRdb's table is partial and in-frame only. The sample shows hundreds of thousands of clones, 70% to 90% of them seen only once. The sequences come from peripheral blood, collected in a trial of Ad26.COV2.S vaccine versus placebo. These receptor sequences come from a person between 18 and 60 years old who received the Ad26.COV2.S COVID-19 vaccine or a placebo. Each CDR3 is given with its conserved first and last residue. Each record gives: J gene, V gene, D gene, clone size, CDR3 DNA, CDR3 protein. The D gene is left open where the match is weak. Part of the rows lack a size; the others show once, few, many or a class for expanded clones.

TRBJ1-1,TRBV30,-,-,TGTGCCTGGAGTCCCCTAGGGGTCGGGAACACTGAAGCTTTCTTT,CAWSPLGVGNTEAFF
TRBJ1-3,TRBV6-5,-,-,TGTGCCAGCAGTTACGAGAAAAGGGTCTCTGGAAACACCATATATTTT,CASSYEKRVSGNTIYF
TRBJ2-5,TRBV27,-,-,TGTGCCAGCAGTTTAGGGGGATCTTTCGGGGAGACCCAGTACTTC,CASSLGGSFGETQYF
TRBJ2-7,TRBV6-2/TRBV6-3,-,-,TGTGCCAGCAGCCAGTCGTACGAGCAGTACTTC,CASSQSYEQYF
TRBJ2-4,TRBV6-5,TRBD1,-,TGTGCCAGCAGTCCGACAGGGAACGGAAACATTCAGTACTTC,CASSPTGNGNIQYF
TRBJ2-1,TRBV19,-,-,TGTGCCAGTAGTCCTCTAGCGTTCTCTTCCTACAATGAGCAGTTCTTC,CASSPLAFSSYNEQFF
TRBJ1-1,TRBV10-3,-,-,TGTGCCACCATGATGGCTGGCGACACTGAAGCTTTCTTT,CATMMAGDTEAFF
TRBJ1-4,TRBV7-8,-,once,TGTGCCAGCAGCTTAGACGCGGCAACTAATGAAAAACTGTTTTTT,CASSLDAATNEKLFF
TRBJ2-7,TRBV13,-,once,TGTGCCAGCAGCACCCAGCGATCCTCCTACGAGCAGTACTTC,CASSTQRSSYEQYF
TRBJ1-2,TRBV24-1,TRBD1,-,TGTGCCACCAGTGACTCCGGGACAGGGGTTTATGGCTACACCTTC,CATSDSGTGVYGYTF
TRBJ1-6,TRBV7-2,-,few,TGTGCCAGCAGCTCCCAAAGGGAGTTGACCCTCCACTTT,CASSSQRELTLHF
TRBJ1-5,TRBV6-5,-,-,TGTGCCAGCAGAGCCCGGACGGGTAGCAATCAGCCCCAGCATTTT,CASRARTGSNQPQHF
TRBJ2-1,TRBV6-5,TRBD2,once,TGTGCCAGCAGTTACTTGACTAGCGGGGGACACAATGAGCAGTTCTTC,CASSYLTSGGHNEQFF
TRBJ2-2,TRBV24-1,TRBD1,-,TGTGCCACCAGGGGGGACAGCCGGGCCGGGGAGCTGTTTTTT,CATRGDSRAGELFF
TRBJ1-1,TRBV6-2/TRBV6-3,-,-,TGTGCCAGCAGCCTCCGGGACCTTATGTATGAAGCTTTCTTT,CASSLRDLMYEAFF